A single sample is the source of the 29 T cell receptor beta chains below, sequenced in a study of identical twins. TCRdb redid the calling of the 5' RACE reads with MiXCR, one entry per CDR3 protein. Among 430,000 or so distinct CDR3 sequences listed, more than 20% were seen once. The data also belong to a second study, concerning T cells expressing NK-cell markers.

The sample taken for sequencing was CD4+ T cells sorted from blood. These receptor sequences come from a young woman in good health.

This sequence joins TRBV7-9 and TRBJ2-1; possible D gene TRBD2, 6 bases. Germline CDR1 SEHNR, CDR2 FQNEAQ (reference sequence). The CDR3 is made up of 14 amino acids. V shed 5 bases and J shed 7 bases, with 15 bases lying between them. The CDR3 sequence is CASSPGTPLNEQFF. In DNA form, the CDR3 reads TGTGCCAGCAGCCCCGGGACTCCGCTAAATGAGCAGTTCTTC.

The gene calls are TRBV12-3 or TRBV12-4 and TRBJ1-2; D remains unclear. The CDR3 sequence is 13 residues long. Trimming removed 6 bases at V and 3 bases at J, with 11 bases between. Here the CDR3 DNA reads TGTGCCAGCAGACCCGACCCAGACTATGGCTACACCTTC. As protein: CASRPDPDYGYTF.

The V and J genes are TRBV9 and TRBJ2-7; a possible D gene is TRBD2 (6 bases). Trimming removed 0 bases at V and 0 bases at J, with 13 bases between. Per the germline V gene, CDR1 is SGDLS and CDR2 is YYNGEE. The CDR3 loop spans 16 amino acids. Written as DNA, the CDR3 is TGTGCCAGCAGCGTAGGTCTCGGGAGTTCCTCCTACGAGCAGTACTTC. Encoded protein: CASSVGLGSSSYEQYF.

V gene TRBV6-1 combines with J gene TRBJ2-6; D is undetermined. The ends were cut back, 2 bases at V and 0 bases at J, with 5 bases in the middle. The CDR3 runs to 15 residues. Germline V CDR1 and CDR2: MNHNS, SASEGT. The CDR3 loop is CASSEWGSGANVLTF. CDR3 coding DNA: TGTGCCAGCAGTGAATGGGGCTCTGGGGCCAACGTCCTGACTTTC.

The genes are TRBV6-5 and TRBJ2-1, with 9 nucleotides matching TRBD2. There are 15 residues in the CDR3. Germline V CDR1 and CDR2: MNHEY, SVGAGI. Unmatched junction bases numbered 7, after V lost 4 bases and J lost 6 bases. CDR3: CASSLWLAGPNEQFF. In DNA form, the CDR3 reads TGTGCCAGCAGTTTATGGCTAGCGGGACCCAATGAGCAGTTCTTC.

V gene TRBV10-2 combines with J gene TRBJ1-2; D gene ambiguous. This CDR3 region has 16 residues. Trimming stripped 3 bases from V and 1 base from J, with 15 bases between. Germline lookup yields CDR1 WSHSY and CDR2 SAAADI. Here the CDR3 DNA reads TGCGCCAGCAGTGATCGGTACACGGGAAATAACTATGGCTACACCTTC. Its protein product is CASSDRYTGNNYGYTF.

This clonotype appeared many times. This chain connects TRBV29-1 to TRBJ1-4; tentatively, D is TRBD1 (5 bases). Germline CDR1 is SQVTM and CDR2 is ANQGSEA. Trimming removed 7 bases at V and 1 base at J, with 10 bases between. This CDR3 region has 13 residues. For the CDR3, the DNA is TGCAGCGCCCGGGGGGAAACTAATGAAAAACTGTTTTTT. This sequence encodes CSARGETNEKLFF.

This chain joins TRBV5-6 and TRBJ1-1; D is unclear. Germline loops: CDR1 SGHDT, CDR2 YYEEEE. The CDR3 spans 15 residues. V shed 1 base and J shed 1 base, with 11 bases lying between them. The CDR3 is CASSLLSRRNTEAFF. The CDR3 DNA reads as TGTGCCAGCAGCTTGCTCTCCAGGAGGAACACTGAAGCTTTCTTT.

CDR3 amino acids: CSARGLAGPNQETQYF. CDR3 in DNA: TGCAGTGCTAGGGGACTAGCGGGGCCTAACCAAGAGACCCAGTACTTC. V usage is TRBV20-1 and J usage is TRBJ2-5; 13 nucleotides agree with TRBD2. The CDR3 sequence is 16 residues long. Germline CDR1 DFQATT, CDR2 SNEGSKA (reference sequence). V was pared by 3 bases and J by 0 bases, with 4 bases of the junction left unmatched.

V gene TRBV3-1 combines with J gene TRBJ1-6, with D perhaps TRBD1 (5 bases). Germline-derived CDR1 and CDR2 are LGHDT and YNNKEL (reference sequence). V lost 8 bases and J lost 12, with 8 bases in between. This CDR3 spans 10 amino acids. The chain's CDR3 is CASGGRPLHF. The CDR3 DNA reads as TGTGCCAGCGGGGGTAGACCCCTCCACTTT.

This clonotype has just a few counts. The chain has TRBV7-9 and TRBJ2-1; TRBD1 might be the D (6 bases). Looked up from germline, CDR1 is SEHNR and CDR2 is FQNEAQ (reference sequence). Trimming took 6 bases from V and 7 from J, leaving 19 bases between them. The length of the CDR3 is 15 residues. CDR3 nucleotides: TGTGCCAGCAGGCACTTCAGGGGAATCGGGAATGAGCAGTTCTTC. This translates into CASRHFRGIGNEQFF.

The chain recombines TRBV7-2 with TRBJ2-5, with D unclear. The CDR3 covers 13 residues. V was pared by 2 bases and J by 5 bases, with 9 bases between. The germline CDR1 and CDR2 sequences are SGHTA and FQGNSA. Here the CDR3 DNA reads TGTGCCAGCAGCTTAACTTTTGAGGAGACCCAGTACTTC. Its protein product is CASSLTFEETQYF. The complete variable domain, with remaining parts taken from reference TRBV7-2 and TRBJ2-5, reads GAGVSQSPSNKVTEKGKDVELRCDPISGHTALYWYRQSLGQGLEFLIYFQGNSAPDKSGLPSDRFSAERTGGSVSTLTIQRTQQEDSAVYLCASSLTFEETQYFGPGTRLLVL.

This rearrangement joins TRBV20-1 to TRBJ2-4; D might be TRBD2 (7 bases). CDR1 is DFQATT and CDR2 is SNEGSKA in the germline V gene (reference sequence). This CDR3 contains 17 residues. V was pared by 5 bases and J by 0 bases, with 20 bases between. The chain's CDR3 is CSALGGGQRLAKNIQYF. DNA for the CDR3: TGCAGTGCTCTGGGGGGGGGCCAAAGACTAGCCAAAAACATTCAGTACTTC.

This clonotype has a handful of counts. This chain joins TRBV20-1 and TRBJ2-5; no reliable D call. Germline V CDR1 and CDR2: DFQATT, SNEGSKA (reference sequence). The CDR3 runs 12 residues. Trimming cost V 5 bases and J 5 bases, with 12 bases left between them. DNA for the CDR3: TGCAGTGCTCCCCGGGCGCGGGAGACCCAGTACTTC. Its protein is CSAPRARETQYF.

The rearrangement joins TRBV27 to TRBJ2-3; D is uncertain. Trimming took off 5 bases at V and 6 bases at J, with 9 bases between the two ends. The CDR3 contains 12 residues. Germline CDR1 and CDR2: MNHEY and SMNVEV (reference sequence). CDR3 DNA sequence: TGTGCCAGCAGTCGCAAGATGGATACGCAGTATTTT. Amino acids: CASSRKMDTQYF.

This clonotype was counted ten times or more. DNA of the CDR3: TGCGCCAGCAGCAGTACTAGCGGGAGAATCGTCCACGAGCAGTACTTC. It translates to CASSSTSGRIVHEQYF. V usage is TRBV5-1 and J usage is TRBJ2-7; 11 nucleotides match TRBD2. With 4 bases clipped from V and 5 bases from J, the junction kept 11 bases outside the gene matches. In germline, CDR1 is SGHRS, CDR2 YFSETQ. The CDR3 runs to 16 residues.

V gene TRBV7-7 combines with J gene TRBJ2-7; D not certain. This CDR3 region has 13 residues. Germline V gene lookup returns CDR1 SSHAT and CDR2 FNYEAQ (reference sequence). V was shortened by 5 bases and J by 6 bases, with 14 bases between the two germline ends. The CDR3 reads CASSTVGSLEQYF. The CDR3 DNA sequence: TGTGCCAGCAGCACGGTGGGGTCTCTCGAGCAGTACTTC.

The chain combines TRBV7-9 with TRBJ1-1; possible D gene TRBD1, 6 bases. In germline, CDR1 is SEHNR, CDR2 FQNEAQ (reference sequence). The CDR3 sequence is 16 residues long. Between the trimmed V and J ends, which lost 1 base and 4 bases, there was a span of 16 bases. The CDR3 region is CASSLEVGGAGTEAFF. CDR3 sequence (DNA): TGTGCCAGCAGCTTAGAGGTGGGGGGCGCGGGCACTGAAGCTTTCTTT. Using reference TRBV7-9 and TRBJ1-1 for the parts outside the CDR3, the full variable domain is DTGVSQNPRHKITKRGQNVTFRCDPISEHNRLYWYRQTLGQGPEFLTYFQNEAQLEKSRLLSDRFSAERPKGSFSTLEIQRTEQGDSAMYLCASSLEVGGAGTEAFFGQGTRLTVV.

The chain links TRBV12-5 to TRBJ2-1, with 7 positions matching TRBD2. V lost 7 bases to trimming and J lost 4 bases; unmatched junction nucleotides: 10. CDR1 and CDR2 (germline): LGHNT, FRNRAP. The CDR3 runs 15 residues. The CDR3: CASAAFSGMYNEQFF. The CDR3 DNA follows: TGTGCTAGTGCCGCCTTCAGCGGGATGTACAATGAGCAGTTCTTC.

This clonotype has ten or more counts. CDR3 region: CASSQDRVYEQFF. The CDR3, as DNA: TGTGCCAGCAGCCAAGACAGGGTCTATGAGCAGTTCTTC. The genes are TRBV2 and TRBJ2-1; 7 bases are a match to TRBD1. Trimming cost V 6 bases and J 8 bases; bases outside gene matches: 7. Germline V gene lookup returns CDR1 SNHLY and CDR2 FYNNEI. The CDR3 loop spans 13 amino acids.

This chain links TRBV5-5 with TRBJ2-7; maybe TRBD1 (6 bases). The CDR3 is made up of 15 amino acids. Germline values: CDR1 SGHKS, CDR2 YYEKEE (reference sequence). V was shortened by 1 base and J by 7 bases, with 18 bases between the two germline ends. The CDR3 nucleotides read TGTGCCAGCAGCTTGCCCGATCGGGACACCCGGGAGCAGTACTTC. It is translated as CASSLPDRDTREQYF.

J is TRBJ2-7 and V is TRBV29-1; 8 bases line up with TRBD1. The CDR3 loop spans 13 amino acids. The V and J ends lost 0 bases and 7 bases, in that order; junction bases with no gene match: 5. Germline V CDR1 and CDR2: SQVTM, ANQGSEA. The CDR3 DNA follows: TGCAGCGTTGAAGATGCAGGGGGCAGGGAGCAGTACTTC. Amino acid sequence: CSVEDAGGREQYF.

V is TRBV7-2 and J is TRBJ2-1; no firm D call. The CDR3 covers 12 residues. Germline V gene data show CDR1 as SGHTA and CDR2 as FQGNSA. Trimming removed 5 bases from V and 10 bases from J, with 12 bases in between. CDR3 DNA: TGTGCCAGCAGCCCCCGTTTTAGGGAGCAGTTCTTC. Translated: CASSPRFREQFF.

This clonotype has a count of ten or more. The chain carries TRBV20-1 and TRBJ2-3; D gene unclear. The germline CDR1 and CDR2 sequences are DFQATT and SNEGSKA (reference sequence). CDR3 size: 13 residues. Trimming cost V 0 bases and J 2 bases, with 6 bases left between them. CDR3 protein: CSARDSLTDTQYF. Here the CDR3 DNA reads TGCAGTGCTAGAGATTCCCTCACAGATACGCAGTATTTT.

This clonotype has only a few counts. This chain uses TRBV5-1 with TRBJ1-1, with TRBD1 identical over 8 bases. This CDR3 region has 12 residues. CDR1 SGHRS and CDR2 YFSETQ come from the germline V gene. V shed 4 bases and J 7 bases; nucleotides not matched to a gene: 3. This CDR3 is CASSTQGDEAFF. For the CDR3, the DNA is TGCGCCAGCAGCACACAGGGGGATGAAGCTTTCTTT.

The chain carries TRBV5-1 and TRBJ2-2; D gene unclear. Germline values: CDR1 SGHRS, CDR2 YFSETQ. V was clipped by 4 bases and J by 0 bases, with 7 bases between them. The CDR3 is 14 amino acids. The CDR3 DNA is TGCGCCAGCAGCATGGATCCGAACACCGGGGAGCTGTTTTTT. Protein: CASSMDPNTGELFF.

This clonotype was seen a few times. The chain employs TRBV9 and TRBJ2-1, with D possibly being TRBD2 (6 bases). CDR3 size: 16 residues. Trimming cost V 0 bases and J 4 bases, with 14 bases left between them. Germline CDR1 is SGDLS and CDR2 is YYNGEE. CDR3 in amino acids: CASSVGTSRRYNEQFF. The CDR3 DNA follows: TGTGCCAGCAGCGTAGGAACTAGCCGGAGGTACAATGAGCAGTTCTTC.

This chain's CDR3 is CARERGEVTGELFF. The CDR3 DNA is TGTGCCAGGGAGAGGGGGGAGGTGACCGGGGAGCTGTTTTTT. The chain links TRBV19 to TRBJ2-2; either TRBD1 or TRBD2 may fit D (6 bases each). The CDR3 extends over 14 amino acids. Trimming removed 9 bases at V and 5 bases at J, with 16 bases between. CDR1 LNHDA and CDR2 SQIVND come from the germline V gene (reference sequence).

The chain joins TRBV7-3 to TRBJ2-1, with a tentative D call TRBD1 (6 bases). Germline V gene lookup returns CDR1 SGHTA and CDR2 FQGTGA. This CDR3 has 16 residues. The V gene lost 5 bases and the J gene lost 0 bases, with 14 bases spanning the gap. CDR3 in DNA: TGTGCCAGCAGCCCTGACAGGTCGAGCTCCTACAATGAGCAGTTCTTC. As protein: CASSPDRSSSYNEQFF. The full variable domain, rest sourced from reference TRBV7-3 and TRBJ2-1, is GAGVSQTPSNKVTEKGKYVELRCDPISGHTALYWYRQSLGQGPEFLIYFQGTGAADDSGLPNDRFFAVRPEGSVSTLKIQRTERGDSAVYLCASSPDRSSSYNEQFFGPGTRLTVL.